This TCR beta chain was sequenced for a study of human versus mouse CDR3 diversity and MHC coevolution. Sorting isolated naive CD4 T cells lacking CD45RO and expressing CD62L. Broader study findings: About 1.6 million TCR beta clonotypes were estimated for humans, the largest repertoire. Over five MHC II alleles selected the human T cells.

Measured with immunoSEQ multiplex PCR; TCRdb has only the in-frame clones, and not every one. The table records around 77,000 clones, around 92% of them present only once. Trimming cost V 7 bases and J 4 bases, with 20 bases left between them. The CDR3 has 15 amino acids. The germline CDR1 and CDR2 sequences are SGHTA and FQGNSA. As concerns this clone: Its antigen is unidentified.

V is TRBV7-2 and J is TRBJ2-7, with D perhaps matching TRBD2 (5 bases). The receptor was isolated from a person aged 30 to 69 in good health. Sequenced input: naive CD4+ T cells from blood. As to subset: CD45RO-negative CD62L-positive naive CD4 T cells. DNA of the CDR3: TGTACCAGCAACCCCAGGAGTGGGAGTAAATACGAGCAGTACTTC. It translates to CTSNPRSGSKYEQYF.